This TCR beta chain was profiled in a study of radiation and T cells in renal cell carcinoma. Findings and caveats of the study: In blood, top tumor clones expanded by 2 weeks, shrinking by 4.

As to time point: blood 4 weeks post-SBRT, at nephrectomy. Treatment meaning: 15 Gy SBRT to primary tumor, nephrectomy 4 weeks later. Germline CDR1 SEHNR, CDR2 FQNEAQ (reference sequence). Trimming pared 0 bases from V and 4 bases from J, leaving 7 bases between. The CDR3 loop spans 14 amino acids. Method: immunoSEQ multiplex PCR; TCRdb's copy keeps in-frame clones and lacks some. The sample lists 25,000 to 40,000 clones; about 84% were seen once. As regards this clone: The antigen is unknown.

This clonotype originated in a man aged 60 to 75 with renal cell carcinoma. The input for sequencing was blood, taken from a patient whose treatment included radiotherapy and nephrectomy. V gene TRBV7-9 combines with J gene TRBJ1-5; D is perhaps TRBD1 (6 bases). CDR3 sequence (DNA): TGTGCCAGCAGCTTAGCAGGGGGAAATCAGCCCCAGCATTTT. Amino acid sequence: CASSLAGGNQPQHF.